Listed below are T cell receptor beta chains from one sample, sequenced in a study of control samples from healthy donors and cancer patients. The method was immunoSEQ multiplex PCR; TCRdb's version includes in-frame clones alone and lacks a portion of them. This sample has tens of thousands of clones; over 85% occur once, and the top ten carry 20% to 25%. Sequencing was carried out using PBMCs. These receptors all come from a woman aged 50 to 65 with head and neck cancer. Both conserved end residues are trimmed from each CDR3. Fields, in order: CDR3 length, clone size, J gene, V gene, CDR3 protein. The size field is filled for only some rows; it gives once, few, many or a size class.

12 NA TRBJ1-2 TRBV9 ASSPQGQLGGYT
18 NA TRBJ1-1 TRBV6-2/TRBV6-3 ASSYDSTDRFHQMNTEAF
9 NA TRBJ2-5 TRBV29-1 SVGSQETQY
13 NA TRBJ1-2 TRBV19 ASSPRPPEGYGYT
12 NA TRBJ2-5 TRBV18 ASSPASGEETQY
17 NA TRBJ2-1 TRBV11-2 ASSSWTSGRVSSYNEQF
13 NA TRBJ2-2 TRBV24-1 ATRGQGANTGELF
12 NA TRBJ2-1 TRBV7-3 ASSDGQGGNEQF
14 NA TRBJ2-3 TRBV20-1 SASTPSWGVADTQY
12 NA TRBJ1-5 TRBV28 ASSLSGGNQPQH
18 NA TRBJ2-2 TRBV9 ASSVATGLAVLTNTGELF
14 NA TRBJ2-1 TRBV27 ASSPGDRVGYNEQF
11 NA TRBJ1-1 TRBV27 ASSLNTNTEAF
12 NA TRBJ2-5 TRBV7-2 ASRLGAGQETQY
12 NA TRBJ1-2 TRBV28 ASSLEQGNYGYT
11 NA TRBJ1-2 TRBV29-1 SVEDRGHDGYT
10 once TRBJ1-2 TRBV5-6 ASSPGGYGYT
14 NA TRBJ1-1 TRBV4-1 APSQPQTGMNTEAF
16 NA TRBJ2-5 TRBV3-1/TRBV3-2 ASSQDLGRGQPQETQY
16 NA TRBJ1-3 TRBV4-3 ASSQDPLTGNSGNTIY